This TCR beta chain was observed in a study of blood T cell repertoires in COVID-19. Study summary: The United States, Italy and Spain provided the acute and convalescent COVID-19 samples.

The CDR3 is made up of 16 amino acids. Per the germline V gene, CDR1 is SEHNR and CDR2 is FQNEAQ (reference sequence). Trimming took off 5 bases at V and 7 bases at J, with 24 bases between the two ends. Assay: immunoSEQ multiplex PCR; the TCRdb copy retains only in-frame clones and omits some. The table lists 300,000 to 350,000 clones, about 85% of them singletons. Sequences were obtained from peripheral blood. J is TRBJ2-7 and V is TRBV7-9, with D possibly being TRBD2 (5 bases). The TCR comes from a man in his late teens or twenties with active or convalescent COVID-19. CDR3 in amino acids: CASSPLELRRTGEQYF. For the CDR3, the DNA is TGTGCCAGCAGCCCATTGGAACTCCGGCGAACGGGAGAGCAGTACTTC.